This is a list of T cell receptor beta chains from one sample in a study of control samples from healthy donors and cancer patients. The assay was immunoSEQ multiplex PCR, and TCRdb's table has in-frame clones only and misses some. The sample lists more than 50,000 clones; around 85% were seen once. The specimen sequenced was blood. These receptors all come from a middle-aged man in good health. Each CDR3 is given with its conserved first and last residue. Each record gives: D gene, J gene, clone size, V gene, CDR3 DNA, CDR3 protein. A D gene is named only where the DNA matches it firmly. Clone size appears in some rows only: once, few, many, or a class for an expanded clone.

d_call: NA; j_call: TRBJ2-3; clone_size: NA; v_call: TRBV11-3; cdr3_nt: TGTGCCAGCAGCTTATGGGGGCGAGCCACAGATACGCAGTATTTT; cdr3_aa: CASSLWGRATDTQYF
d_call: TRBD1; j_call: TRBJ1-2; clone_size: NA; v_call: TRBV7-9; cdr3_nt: TGTGCCAGCAGCTTAGGGACAGGGAACTATGGCTACACCTTC; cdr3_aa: CASSLGTGNYGYTF
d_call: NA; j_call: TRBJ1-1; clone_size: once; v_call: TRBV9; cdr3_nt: TGTGCCAGCAGCGTAGGCCCAGCAGACACTGAAGCTTTCTTT; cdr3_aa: CASSVGPADTEAFF
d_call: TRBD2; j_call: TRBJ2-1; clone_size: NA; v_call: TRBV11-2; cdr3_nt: TGTGCCAGCAGCCCGACTAGCGGGGTCTACAATGAGCAGTTCTTC; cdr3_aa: CASSPTSGVYNEQFF
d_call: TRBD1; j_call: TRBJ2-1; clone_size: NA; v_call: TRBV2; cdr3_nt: TGTGCCAGCGAGGAAAGGACAGGTACCTACAATGAGCAGTTCTTC; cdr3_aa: CASEERTGTYNEQFF
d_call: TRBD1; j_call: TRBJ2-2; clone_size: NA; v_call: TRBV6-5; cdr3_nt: TGTGCCAGCAGTTACGACAGGGGGCGGTCCGGGGAGCTGTTTTTT; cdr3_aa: CASSYDRGRSGELFF
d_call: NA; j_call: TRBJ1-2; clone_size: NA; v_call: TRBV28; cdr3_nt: TGTGCCAGCAGTCAAGCGTCCCCGATGGACTATGGCTACACCTTC; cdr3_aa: CASSQASPMDYGYTF
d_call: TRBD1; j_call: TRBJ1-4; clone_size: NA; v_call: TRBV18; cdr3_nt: TGTGCCAGCTCACTGAACCAGGGGGCGACTAATGAAAAACTGTTTTTT; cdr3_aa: CASSLNQGATNEKLFF
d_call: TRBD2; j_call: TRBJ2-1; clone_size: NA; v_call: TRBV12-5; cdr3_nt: TGTGCTAGTGGTTTGGTAGCCCCGGGACTAGCGGGAGGCTCTAGCTCCTACAATGAGCAGTTCTTC; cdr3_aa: CASGLVAPGLAGGSSSYNEQFF
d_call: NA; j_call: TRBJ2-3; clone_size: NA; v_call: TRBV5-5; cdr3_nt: TGTGCCAGCAGCTGGGGCCCGTCTGACGGAGATACGCAGTATTTT; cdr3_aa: CASSWGPSDGDTQYF